This T cell receptor beta chain is drawn from a study of beta chain features in type 1 diabetes. Overall study findings and caveats: A pattern of fewer insertions and more deletions at VDJ junctions was seen in type 1 diabetes patients. In all four CD4+ subsets, TCRB CDR3 length was significantly, moderately reduced in type 1 diabetes.

Of note for this clone: What it recognizes is unknown.

Expressed TCRB transcripts got sequenced, as all isolated RNA was reverse transcribed. Data came from immunoSEQ multiplex PCR; TCRdb stores just in-frame clones and leaves some out. This repertoire shows some 14,000 clones, around three fifths found once; its top ten account for about 0.54%. CDR1 MDHEN and CDR2 SYDVKM come from the germline V gene. With V trimmed by 2 bases and J by 5 bases, 4 bases remained unmatched. CDR3 size: 15 residues. The source is a woman aged 18 to 35 with type 1 diabetes. Sequenced sample: stem cell memory CD4+ T cells from blood. J is TRBJ2-3 and V is TRBV28, with TRBD1 identical over 10 bases. CDR3 coding DNA: TGTGCCAGCAGTTTAGGGGGACAGGGGAGAGATACGCAGTATTTT. Protein product: CASSLGGQGRDTQYF.